The 9 T cell receptor beta chains below were found in one sample sequenced in a study of blood T cell repertoires in COVID-19. TCRdb's copy holds only in-frame clones and misses some; the assay was immunoSEQ multiplex PCR. The sample includes roughly 68,000 clones, around 88% of them seen just once. Sequencing input: peripheral blood. These receptors originate from a woman between 65 and 79 years old with acute or convalescent COVID-19.

This rearrangement joins TRBV20-1 to TRBJ1-1; D unclear. The CDR3 loop spans 11 amino acids. The V and J ends lost 6 bases and 0 bases respectively, with 5 bases between them. Germline V gene sequence: CDR1 DFQATT, CDR2 SNEGSKA (reference sequence). CDR3 amino acids: CSALMNTEAFF. The CDR3 region has the DNA TGCAGTGCCCTAATGAACACTGAAGCTTTCTTT.

The genes are TRBV7-3 and TRBJ2-3, with 8 positions matching TRBD1. The CDR3 covers 16 residues. V shed 4 bases and J 2 bases; nucleotides not matched to a gene: 8. Per the germline V gene, CDR1 is SGHTA and CDR2 is FQGTGA. CDR3 amino acids: CASSSRTGPNTDTQYF. CDR3 coding DNA: TGTGCCAGCAGCTCCAGGACAGGGCCCAACACAGATACGCAGTATTTT. The variable domain in full, with the rest retrieved from reference TRBV7-3 and TRBJ2-3, is GAGVSQTPSNKVTEKGKYVELRCDPISGHTALYWYRQSLGQGPEFLIYFQGTGAADDSGLPNDRFFAVRPEGSVSTLKIQRTERGDSAVYLCASSSRTGPNTDTQYFGPGTRLTVL.

The chain uses TRBV5-1 and TRBJ1-4, with 9 bases matching TRBD1. The V gene's germline CDR1 is SGHRS and CDR2 YFSETQ. The CDR3 sequence is 16 residues long. J was trimmed by 0 bases and V by 3 bases; bases with no gene match: 3. CDR3 sequence (DNA): TGCGCCAGCAGCTCCACAGGGGGCGCAACTAATGAAAAACTGTTTTTT. Residues: CASSSTGGATNEKLFF.

The rearrangement joins TRBV7-6 to TRBJ1-3, with D possibly matching TRBD1 (6 bases). This CDR3 comprises 16 residues. Germline lookup yields CDR1 SGHVS and CDR2 FNYEAQ. Trimming stripped 4 bases from V and 5 bases from J, with 18 bases between. The CDR3 DNA follows: TGTGCCAGCAGCTCACCCCGGCAGGGGAACAGAAACACCATATATTTT. This gives the protein CASSSPRQGNRNTIYF.

The chain uses TRBV5-1 and TRBJ1-3; D remains unclear. Germline V gene lookup returns CDR1 SGHRS and CDR2 YFSETQ. Trimming cost V 0 bases and J 0 bases, with 7 bases left between them. The CDR3 runs to 15 residues. CDR3 sequence reads: CASSLEASSGNTIYF. The DNA for the CDR3 is TGCGCCAGCAGCTTGGAAGCCTCCTCTGGAAACACCATATATTTT.

The genes are TRBV7-2 and TRBJ1-5; D is undetermined. The CDR3 runs to 14 residues. V lost 4 bases and J 1 base, leaving 8 bases between the germline ends. Per germline, CDR1 SGHTA and CDR2 FQGNSA. The CDR3 region has the DNA TGTGCCAGCAGCTCGTCCCTGAGCAATCAGCCCCAGCATTTT. Translating it yields CASSSSLSNQPQHF. The full variable domain, in which reference TRBV7-2 and TRBJ1-5 provide the parts outside the CDR3, is GAGVSQSPSNKVTEKGKDVELRCDPISGHTALYWYRQSLGQGLEFLIYFQGNSAPDKSGLPSDRFSAERTGGSVSTLTIQRTQQEDSAVYLCASSSSLSNQPQHFGDGTRLSIL.

The J gene is TRBJ1-3, the V gene TRBV5-1, with no clear D. The CDR3 runs to 12 residues. Germline CDR1 SGHRS, CDR2 YFSETQ. Trimming took 5 bases from V and 1 from J, leaving 4 bases between them. The CDR3: CASSNSGNTIYF. In nucleotides, the CDR3 is TGCGCCAGCAGTAATTCTGGAAACACCATATATTTT.

In nucleotides, the CDR3 is TGTGCCAGCAGTTACCACAGGGGGACCGGGGAGCTGTTTTTT. It yields the protein CASSYHRGTGELFF. V usage is TRBV6-2 or TRBV6-3 and J usage is TRBJ2-2; TRBD1 aligns across 8 bases. CDR1 and CDR2 from the germline V gene are MNHEY and SVGEGT. Trimming removed 2 bases from V and 5 bases from J; junction bases left unmatched: 1. This CDR3 spans 14 amino acids.

The gene calls are TRBV3-1 (or the pseudogene TRBV3-2) and TRBJ1-1; a possible D gene is TRBD1 (5 bases). Trimming took off 2 bases at V and 1 base at J, with 8 bases between the two ends. Germline V CDR1 and CDR2: LGHDT, YNNKEL (reference sequence). The CDR3 runs 14 residues. In DNA, the CDR3 is TGTGCCAGCAGCCAAAGAGACAGGAACACTGAAGCTTTCTTT. Translated: CASSQRDRNTEAFF.